The clone carrying this T cell receptor beta chain was observed many times. Its antigen is as yet unknown. The TCR beta profiling, which covered VDJ combination and CDR3 sequence, was carried out using genomic DNA as the template. TCRdb re-called the reads with MiXCR, one entry per CDR3 protein. The table lists 180,000 or so distinct CDR3 sequences, under 50% of them singletons. The entry originates in a study of CD8+CD57+ T cells in acquired aplastic anemia. Study background: Sorted CD4+ and CD8+ cells yielded DNA averaging around 3.2 ug.

The CDR3 loop spans 18 amino acids. The germline V gene has CDR1 LNHDA and CDR2 SQIVND (reference sequence). The V and J ends lost 0 bases and 2 bases, in that order; junction bases with no gene match: 10. Whoever was chosen for sequencing had shown CD8+CD57+ cell expansion by flow cytometry. When blood sampling took place, the patients had received no therapy. Study observations and caveats: Significant differences in CD8+ Simpson's diversity were not observed between patients and controls. Patients and controls shared under 35 CD8+ CDR3 sequences, which appeared highly expressed in patients and within their immunodominant clones.

The V gene is TRBV19, the J gene TRBJ2-3; 8 nucleotides agree with TRBD2. Sample: sorted CD4+, CD8+, or CD8+CD57+ T cells (not recorded which) from PBMCs. This sequence originates from a human donor with aplastic anemia. The CDR3 DNA reads as TGTGCCAGTAGTATAGACACCCGGGGGCGGGAGGACACAGATACGCAGTATTTT. It specifies CASSIDTRGREDTDTQYF.